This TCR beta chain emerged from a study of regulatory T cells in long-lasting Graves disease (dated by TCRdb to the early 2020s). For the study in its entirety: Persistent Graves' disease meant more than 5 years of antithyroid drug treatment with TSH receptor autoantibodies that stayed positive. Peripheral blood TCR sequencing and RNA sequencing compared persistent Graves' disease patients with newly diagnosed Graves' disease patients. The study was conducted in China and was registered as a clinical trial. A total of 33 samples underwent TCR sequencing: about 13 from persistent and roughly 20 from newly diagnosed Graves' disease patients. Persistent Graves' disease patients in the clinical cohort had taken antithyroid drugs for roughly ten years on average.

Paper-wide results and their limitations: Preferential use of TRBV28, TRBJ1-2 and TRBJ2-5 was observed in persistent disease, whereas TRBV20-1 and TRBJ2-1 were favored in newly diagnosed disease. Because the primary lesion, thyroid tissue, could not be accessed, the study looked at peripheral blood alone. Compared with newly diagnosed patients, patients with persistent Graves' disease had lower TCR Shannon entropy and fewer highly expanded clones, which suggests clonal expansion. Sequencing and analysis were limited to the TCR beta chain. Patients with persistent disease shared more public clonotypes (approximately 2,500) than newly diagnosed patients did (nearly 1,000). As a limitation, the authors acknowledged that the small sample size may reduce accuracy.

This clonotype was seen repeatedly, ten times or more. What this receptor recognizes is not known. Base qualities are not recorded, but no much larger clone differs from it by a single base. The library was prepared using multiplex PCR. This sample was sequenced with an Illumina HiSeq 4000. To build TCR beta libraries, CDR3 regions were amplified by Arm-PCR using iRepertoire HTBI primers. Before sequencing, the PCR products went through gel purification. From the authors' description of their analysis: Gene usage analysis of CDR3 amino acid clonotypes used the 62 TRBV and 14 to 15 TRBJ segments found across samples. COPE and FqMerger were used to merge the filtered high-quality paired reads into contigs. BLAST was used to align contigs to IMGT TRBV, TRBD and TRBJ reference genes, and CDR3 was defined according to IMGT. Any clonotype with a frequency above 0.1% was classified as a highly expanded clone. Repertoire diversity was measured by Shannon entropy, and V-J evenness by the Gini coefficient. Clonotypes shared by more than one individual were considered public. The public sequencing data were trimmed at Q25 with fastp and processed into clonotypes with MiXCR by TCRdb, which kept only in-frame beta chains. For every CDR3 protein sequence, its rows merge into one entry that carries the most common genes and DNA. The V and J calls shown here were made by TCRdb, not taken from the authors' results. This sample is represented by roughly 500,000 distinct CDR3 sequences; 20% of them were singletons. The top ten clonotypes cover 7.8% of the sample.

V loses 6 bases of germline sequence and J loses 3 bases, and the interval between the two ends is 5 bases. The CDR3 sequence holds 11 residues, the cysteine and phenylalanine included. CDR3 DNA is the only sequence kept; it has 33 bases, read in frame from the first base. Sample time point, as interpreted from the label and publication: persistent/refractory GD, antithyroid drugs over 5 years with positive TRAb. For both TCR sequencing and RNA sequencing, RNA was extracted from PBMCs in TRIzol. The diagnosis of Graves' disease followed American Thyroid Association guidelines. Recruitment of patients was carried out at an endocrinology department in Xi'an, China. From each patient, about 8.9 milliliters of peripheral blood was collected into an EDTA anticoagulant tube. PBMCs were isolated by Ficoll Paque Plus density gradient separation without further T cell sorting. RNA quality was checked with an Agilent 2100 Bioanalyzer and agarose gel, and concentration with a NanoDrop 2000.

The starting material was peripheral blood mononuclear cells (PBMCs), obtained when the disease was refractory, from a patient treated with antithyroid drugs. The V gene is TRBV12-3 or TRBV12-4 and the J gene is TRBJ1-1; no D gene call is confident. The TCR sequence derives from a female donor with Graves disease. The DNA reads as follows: TGTGCCAGCAGCTTGTACACTGAAGCTTTCTTT. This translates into CASSLYTEAFF.